The sequence of this T cell receptor (beta chain) was determined in a study of CD8+ T cells in alopecia areata. Notes on the study in general: Among the top 100, expanded CD8+ clones were significantly decreased by tofacitinib, as was scalp clonality. Possibly as an HLA-related effect, TCR sharing across patients appeared less clear than in mice.

This clone was counted a few times. What it recognizes is unknown. This same CDR3 is encoded by further DNA sequences in the sample. Sequencing used cDNA as its template, made by extracting RNA and reverse transcribing it. Libraries were prepared by immunoSEQ multiplex PCR; TCRdb keeps only in-frame clonotypes and omits some of them. In the table there are some 240,000 clones, under 60% of which are singletons. The germline V gene encodes CDR1 SGHTA and CDR2 FQGTGA. V was pared by 5 bases and J by 3 bases, with 3 bases of the junction left unmatched. The CDR3 contains 14 residues. Treatment reported: oral pan-JAK inhibitor, 5-10 mg twice daily. Peripheral blood and lesional scalp punch biopsies came from alopecia areata patients.

This TCR derives from a human donor with alopecia areata. The V call is TRBV7-3, the J call TRBJ2-3; 9 positions match TRBD1. This specimen was CD4+ T cells sorted from blood, taken at week 4, from a patient treated with tofacitinib. The CDR3 DNA reads as TGTGCCAGCAGCCTGGACAGGGGAACAGATACGCAGTATTTT. This gives the protein CASSLDRGTDTQYF.